This is a list of T cell receptor beta chains from one sample in a study of shared clonotypes between healthy human individuals. TCRdb's table, derived via immunoSEQ multiplex PCR, lists solely in-frame clones and lacks some. The profile shows around 1,900,000 clones, 80% to 95% of them singletons. Input material: naive CD8+ T cells from PBMCs. These receptors originate from a man between 18 and 35 years old in good health. Some clones in this sample may be carry-over from other donors' samples. Each CDR3 is given with its conserved first and last residue. A D gene is named only where the DNA matches it firmly. A clone size is listed for some rows: how often the clone was seen (once, few, many), or a class if it is expanded.

TRBV28	TRBJ2-7	once	-	TGTGCCAGCGCCCCCTTGGGGGACGGCTACGAGCAGTACTTC	CASAPLGDGYEQYF
TRBV30	TRBJ2-1	-	-	TGTGCCTGGAGTTTTGGAACCCTTGAGCAGTTCTTC	CAWSFGTLEQFF
TRBV28	TRBJ2-1	-	TRBD1	TGTGCCAGCAGTTCAGCCGGGACAGGGGCCTACAATGAGCAGTTCTTC	CASSSAGTGAYNEQFF
TRBV28	TRBJ2-1	-	TRBD2	TGTGCCAGCAGGCTAGGACTAGCGGATTACAATGAGCAGTTCTTC	CASRLGLADYNEQFF
TRBV11-2	TRBJ2-1	-	TRBD2	TGTGCCAGCAGCTCCTCGGGACTAGCGGAATACAATGAGCAGTTCTTC	CASSSSGLAEYNEQFF
TRBV27	TRBJ2-7	-	TRBD1	TGTGCCAGCAGTTTAAGGACAGGGCCCTACGAGCAGTACTTC	CASSLRTGPYEQYF
TRBV5-8	TRBJ1-5	-	-	TGTGCCAGCAGCTTGGAGGTCTGGGGCAATCAGCCCCAGCATTTT	CASSLEVWGNQPQHF
TRBV9	TRBJ1-2	-	-	TGTGCCAGCAGCGCCCCACTTAGGACATTTAACTATGGCTACACCTTC	CASSAPLRTFNYGYTF
TRBV27	TRBJ2-7	-	-	TGTGCCAGCAGTACGGGACTCAGCTACGAGCAGTACTTC	CASSTGLSYEQYF
TRBV14	TRBJ1-3	-	TRBD1	TGTGCCAGCAGCCAAGACCGGACAGGATACGCTGGAAACACCATATATTTT	CASSQDRTGYAGNTIYF
TRBV5-5	TRBJ1-1	-	-	TGTGCCAGCAGCTTGTCAGGTTGGGCACTCATGAACACTGAAGCTTTCTTT	CASSLSGWALMNTEAFF
TRBV7-9	TRBJ1-2	-	-	TGTGCCAGCAGCTTTGGACACACACCTCGTGGTGGCTACACCTTC	CASSFGHTPRGGYTF
TRBV7-3	TRBJ2-3	-	-	TGTGCCAGCAGCTTCGGACTGCCCAGGGGCTTACTCACAGATACGCAGTATTTT	CASSFGLPRGLLTDTQYF
TRBV11-2	TRBJ1-2	-	TRBD1	TGTGCCAGCAGCTGGGGGACAGGGTTAGACTATGGCTACACCTTC	CASSWGTGLDYGYTF
TRBV27	TRBJ1-2	-	TRBD1	TGTGCCTCATCGAGAGGCAGGGGGCGCGATGGCTACACCTTC	CASSRGRGRDGYTF
TRBV7-9	TRBJ1-1	-	-	TGTGCCAGCAGCCCCCAGGGACCGAACACTGAAGCTTTCTTT	CASSPQGPNTEAFF
TRBV5-1	TRBJ2-7	-	TRBD2	TGCGCCAGCAGCTTACGGACTAGCGACTGGAAACACCACACGAACGAGCAGTACTTC	CASSLRTSDWKHHTNEQYF
TRBV4-1	TRBJ1-1	-	-	TGCGCCAGCAGCCAAGAGTTCGCACCTAACACTGAAGCTTTCTTT	CASSQEFAPNTEAFF
TRBV5-1	TRBJ2-7	-	TRBD1	TGCGCCAGCAGCTGGACAGGGGGTAGATCCTACGAGCAGTACTTC	CASSWTGGRSYEQYF
TRBV14	TRBJ2-1	-	-	TGTGCCAGCAGCCACCAGGGCTACTACAATGAGCAGTTCTTC	CASSHQGYYNEQFF
TRBV19	TRBJ1-1	-	TRBD1	TGTGCCAGTAGTATAGTCGACAGGGAGAACACTGAAGCTTTCTTT	CASSIVDRENTEAFF
TRBV4-1	TRBJ1-3	-	-	TGCGCCAGCAGCCAGGATACAGGGTACGGAAACACCATATATTTT	CASSQDTGYGNTIYF
TRBV11-2	TRBJ2-7	-	-	TGTGCCAGCAGCTTAGAGCCCCAAGCCGCCTACGAGCAGTACTTC	CASSLEPQAAYEQYF
TRBV11-1	TRBJ2-7	-	-	TGTGCCAGCAGCGCCCCGACAGACACAACGGGCGGCTACGAGCAGTACTTC	CASSAPTDTTGGYEQYF
TRBV2	TRBJ1-4	-	-	TGTGCCAGCACGAACCGCCCGCCTAATGAAAAACTGTTTTTT	CASTNRPPNEKLFF
TRBV28	TRBJ2-2	-	-	TGTGCCAGCAGCTTCTTCCCCAGGGAAAGCGCCGGGGAGCTGTTTTTT	CASSFFPRESAGELFF
TRBV4-3	TRBJ2-4	once	TRBD2	TGCGCCAGCAGCCAAGCAGTGGGACTAGCGGGAGAAATTGCCAAAAACATTCAGTACTTC	CASSQAVGLAGEIAKNIQYF
TRBV12-5	TRBJ2-2	-	TRBD1	TGTGCTAGTGGTCGAGGGGGCGCGGACACCGGGGAGCTGTTTTTT	CASGRGGADTGELFF
TRBV6-1	TRBJ1-1	-	-	TGTGCCAGCAGTGATAAGTTGGACGGTTTCTTT	CASSDKLDGFF
TRBV9	TRBJ2-5	-	-	TGTGCCAGCAGCGTAGATTACACAAGTCAAGAGACCCAGTACTTC	CASSVDYTSQETQYF
TRBV15	TRBJ2-1	-	TRBD2	TGTGCCACCAGCAGGCGGCTGGGACTAGCGTCCTACAATGAGCAGTTCTTC	CATSRRLGLASYNEQFF
TRBV10-3	TRBJ1-5	once	TRBD1	TGTGCCATCAGTGACCAAGACAGGGTTGTTTATCAGCCCCAGCATTTT	CAISDQDRVVYQPQHF
TRBV7-9	TRBJ1-2	-	-	TGTGCCAGCAGCTTCGCAGCCCTTAACTATGGCTACACCTTC	CASSFAALNYGYTF
TRBV29-1	TRBJ2-7	-	TRBD1	TGCAGCGTTGTATCCCTCCGGACAGGGGCCTACGAGCAGTACTTC	CSVVSLRTGAYEQYF
TRBV5-1	TRBJ2-1	-	-	TGCGCCAGCAGCCTGTGGGACTCATCCTACAATGAGCAGTTCTTC	CASSLWDSSYNEQFF
TRBV29-1	TRBJ2-1	-	-	TGCAGCGCCCGACTGATCAATGAGCAGTTCTTC	CSARLINEQFF
TRBV1	TRBJ2-3	-	-	TGCACCAGCAGCCCCGAGATGGAGGCCCGAGGCACAGATACGCAGTATTTT	CTSSPEMEARGTDTQYF
TRBV5-1	TRBJ1-5	-	-	TGCGCCAGCAGCCCGGGGGGCAATCAGCCCCAGCATTTT	CASSPGGNQPQHF
TRBV28	TRBJ2-7	-	TRBD1	TGTGCCAGCATCGACAGGGGGCGCGGAAACGAGCAGTACTTC	CASIDRGRGNEQYF
TRBV19	TRBJ2-7	-	TRBD1	TGTGCCAGTAGTACCGGGACAGGGGGTTTCTACGAGCAGTACTTC	CASSTGTGGFYEQYF
TRBV11-2	TRBJ1-1	-	TRBD1	TGTGCCAGCGGCAGGGGGCTTGCTGAAGCTTTCTTT	CASGRGLAEAFF
TRBV5-1	TRBJ2-7	-	TRBD2	TGCGCCAGCAGCTTGCTTAGGGTCGACGGTCCTAGCGGGAGTCTCGAGCAGTACTTC	CASSLLRVDGPSGSLEQYF
TRBV11-2	TRBJ2-1	-	-	TGTGCCAGCAGCTTAGGCCTTCACATCTCCTACAATGAGCAGTTCTTC	CASSLGLHISYNEQFF
TRBV7-6	TRBJ2-7	-	TRBD1	TGTGCCAGCAGCTCAACCTACAGGGGTCGGAACGAGCAGTACTTC	CASSSTYRGRNEQYF
TRBV4-1	TRBJ2-7	-	TRBD2	TGCGCCAGCAGCCTAGGGCTAGCGGGAGTTGGCCCCTACGAGCAGTACTTC	CASSLGLAGVGPYEQYF